This T cell receptor beta chain was recovered during a study of T cells in Graves' hyperthyroidism and ophthalmopathy. Comments on this clonotype: Antigen specificity is unknown.

Points from the study as a whole: Most thyroid-expanded clonotypes above 0.001 were also found in blood.

The investigators amplified TCR beta CDR3 regions from RNA transcripts. Using the HTBI primer set, a first-round RT-PCR was run on the TCR CDR3. One entry per CDR3 protein results from TCRdb running MiXCR on the multiplex PCR reads. The repertoire holds about 640,000 distinct CDR3 sequences, roughly 15% seen once, with about an eighth in the top ten. Duration under 3 months, a NOSPECS grade of at least 4, and a Clinical Activity Score of at least 3 characterized the ophthalmopathy patients. The sample consisted of blood. The source of this sequence is a woman between 45 and 65 years old with Graves' ophthalmopathy.

DNA of the CDR3: TGTGCCAGCAGTTTAGGGGGTCGCGGCTACACCTTC. Protein sequence: CASSLGGRGYTF. The chain employs TRBV28 and TRBJ1-2; possible D gene TRBD1, 5 bases. CDR1 and CDR2 (germline): MDHEN, SYDVKM. The CDR3 covers 12 residues. V lost 2 bases, J lost 8 bases, and 9 bases lay in between.